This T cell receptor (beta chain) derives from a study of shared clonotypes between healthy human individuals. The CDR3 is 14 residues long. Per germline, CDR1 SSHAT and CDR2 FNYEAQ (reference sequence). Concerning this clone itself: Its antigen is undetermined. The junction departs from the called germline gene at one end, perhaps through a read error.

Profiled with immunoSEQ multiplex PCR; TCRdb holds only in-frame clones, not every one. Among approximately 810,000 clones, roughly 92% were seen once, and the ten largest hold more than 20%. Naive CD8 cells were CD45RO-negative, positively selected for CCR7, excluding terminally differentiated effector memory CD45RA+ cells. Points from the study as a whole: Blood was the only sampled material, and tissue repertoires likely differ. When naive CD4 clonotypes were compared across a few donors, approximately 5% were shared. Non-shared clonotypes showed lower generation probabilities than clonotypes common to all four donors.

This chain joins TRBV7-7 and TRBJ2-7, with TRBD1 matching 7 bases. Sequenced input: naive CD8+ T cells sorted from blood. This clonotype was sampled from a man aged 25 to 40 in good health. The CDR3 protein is CASSLRTGLDEQYF. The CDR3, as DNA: TGTGCTAGCAGCTTGAGGACAGGTTTGGACGAGCAGTACTTC.